These 19 T cell receptor beta chains were sequenced from one sample in a study of blood T cell repertoires in COVID-19. Assay used: immunoSEQ multiplex PCR; TCRdb lists only in-frame clones, some missing. The data show more than 110,000 clones, around 80% seen once. Source material: PBMCs or T cells enriched from blood (not recorded which). Receptor source: a woman aged 45-59 years who had recovered from COVID-19.

This chain connects TRBV18 to TRBJ1-4; D might be TRBD1 (5 bases). Germline values: CDR1 KGHSH, CDR2 LQKENI. The germline V and J ends were trimmed by 4 bases and 8 bases, with 14 bases remaining between them. This CDR3 contains 14 residues. CDR3 amino acids: CASSRTLEGEKLFF. CDR3 nucleotide sequence: TGTGCCAGCTCACGGACCCTGGAGGGGGAAAAACTGTTTTTT.

This rearrangement joins TRBV6-4 to TRBJ1-1; D call uncertain. Germline CDR1 and CDR2: MRHNA and SNTAGT. V shed 3 bases and J shed 1 base, with 9 bases lying between them. The CDR3 has 14 residues. The CDR3 reads CASSEEGTNTEAFF. The CDR3 DNA reads as TGTGCCAGCAGTGAGGAGGGAACGAACACTGAAGCTTTCTTT.

The chain joins TRBV12-3 or TRBV12-4 to TRBJ1-1; no reliable D call. The CDR3 is made up of 13 amino acids. Trimming pared 6 bases from V and 6 bases from J, leaving 14 bases between. The CDR3 spells CASSLGLPPEAFF. DNA for the CDR3: TGTGCCAGCAGCCTGGGCCTGCCACCTGAAGCTTTCTTT.

The V and J genes are TRBV2 and TRBJ1-3; tentative D call: TRBD1 (5 bases). This CDR3 contains 12 residues. The V gene lost 7 bases and the J gene lost 11 bases, with 15 bases spanning the gap. Per germline, CDR1 SNHLY and CDR2 FYNNEI. CDR3 DNA: TGTGCCAGCAACGTCTGGGACTCGGCCATATATTTT. Translating gives CASNVWDSAIYF.

The chain is built from TRBV6-2 or TRBV6-3 and TRBJ1-1; TRBD1 matches at 9 bases. This CDR3 region has 12 residues. CDR1 and CDR2 from the germline V gene are MNHEY and SVGEGT. Trimming cost V 6 bases and J 7 bases; bases outside gene matches: 3. The CDR3 DNA reads as TGTGCCAGCAGCGGGACAGGGTTTGAAGCTTTCTTT. Translating it yields CASSGTGFEAFF.

The V call is TRBV14, the J call TRBJ2-3; 9 nucleotides agree with TRBD2. Germline loops: CDR1 SGHDN, CDR2 FVKESK. With 4 bases clipped from V and 5 bases from J, the junction kept 13 bases outside the gene matches. This CDR3 has 17 amino acids. CDR3 DNA: TGTGCCAGCAGCCCCTTGTCCGGCGGGGGGGCCGGAGATACGCAGTATTTT. Translating it yields CASSPLSGGGAGDTQYF.

The V call is TRBV6-5, the J call TRBJ2-7; D is possibly TRBD1 (6 bases). The V gene lost 6 bases and the J gene lost 4 bases, with 16 bases spanning the gap. This CDR3 spans 14 amino acids. Germline assignment: CDR1 MNHEY and CDR2 SVGAGI. CDR3 amino acids: CASRIDRTHYEQYV. CDR3 coding DNA: TGTGCCAGCAGAATAGACAGGACCCATTACGAGCAGTACGTC.

This sequence joins TRBV9 and TRBJ2-1, with TRBD2 identical over 11 bases. V was pared by 0 bases and J by 8 bases, with 4 bases of the junction left unmatched. Germline V gives CDR1 SGDLS, CDR2 YYNGEE. This CDR3 has 15 amino acids. The CDR3 sequence: CASSVGLAGGYEQFF. The CDR3 DNA follows: TGTGCCAGCAGCGTAGGTCTAGCGGGGGGCTATGAGCAGTTCTTC. The complete variable domain, with remaining parts taken from reference TRBV9 and TRBJ2-1, reads DSGVTQTPKHLITATGQRVTLRCSPRSGDLSVYWYQQSLDQGLQFLIQYYNGEERAKGNILERFSAQQFPDLHSELNLSSLELGDSALYFCASSVGLAGGYEQFFGPGTRLTVL.

The rearrangement uses TRBV18 and TRBJ2-7; 7 nucleotides agree with TRBD1. V shed 2 bases, J shed 6 bases, and the junction held 7 bases outside the gene matches. The V gene's germline CDR1 is KGHSH and CDR2 LQKENI. The CDR3 has 14 residues. CDR3 in amino acids: CASSPEQGRIEQYF. CDR3 nucleotides: TGTGCCAGCTCACCAGAACAGGGGAGAATCGAGCAGTACTTC.

The chain employs TRBV6-5 and TRBJ2-7; a possible D gene is TRBD1 (5 bases). The germline V gene encodes CDR1 MNHEY and CDR2 SVGAGI. Trimming left V 5 bases short and J 6 bases short, with 11 bases between. CDR3 size: 12 residues. The CDR3 region has the DNA TGTGCCAGCAGTAACGGACACACCGAGCAGTACTTC. Residues: CASSNGHTEQYF.

The chain's CDR3 is CASSLEHSSGNTIYF. In nucleotides, the CDR3 is TGTGCCAGCAGCTTAGAGCACAGCTCTGGAAACACCATATATTTT. V and J are TRBV7-2 and TRBJ1-3, with unresolved D. Germline CDR1 SGHTA, CDR2 FQGNSA. V was clipped by 1 base and J by 0 bases, with 7 bases between them. This CDR3 spans 15 amino acids.

This chain uses TRBV6-5 with TRBJ2-7, with TRBD2 identical over 9 bases. V was clipped by 7 bases and J by 3 bases; unmatched bases: 10. The V gene's germline CDR1 is MNHEY and CDR2 SVGAGI. The CDR3 is 15 residues long. The CDR3 DNA follows: TGTGCCAGCACCCGCGGGGGGGGGCTCGGCTACGAGCAGTACTTC. As protein: CASTRGGGLGYEQYF.

The V and J genes are TRBV2 and TRBJ2-7, with TRBD1 as a possible D gene (5 bases). V gave up 7 bases and J gave up 0 bases, with 13 bases separating them. Germline values: CDR1 SNHLY, CDR2 FYNNEI. This CDR3 contains 14 residues. In DNA, the CDR3 is TGTGCCAGCAACCTACAGGAGAGCTCCTACGAGCAGTACTTC. As protein: CASNLQESSYEQYF.

Notes on this clone: This CDR3 is also generated by other DNA sequences in the sample. This chain links TRBV18 with TRBJ1-3, with D unresolved. V lost 0 bases, J lost 1 base, and 7 bases lay in between. The CDR3 is made up of 15 amino acids. Looked up from germline, CDR1 is KGHSH and CDR2 is LQKENI. CDR3 sequence (DNA): TGTGCCAGCTCACCACCGGTCGGGTCTGGAAACACCATATATTTT. It specifies CASSPPVGSGNTIYF.

The V gene is TRBV4-1, the J gene TRBJ1-1; unclear D gene. CDR1 and CDR2 from the germline V gene are MGHRA and YSYEKL. Trimming removed 5 bases from V and 3 bases from J, with 13 bases in between. The CDR3 spans 14 residues. The CDR3 sequence is CASSLRVRYTEAFF. The CDR3 region has the DNA TGCGCCAGCAGCTTGAGGGTGAGGTACACTGAAGCTTTCTTT.

In its sample, this clone was seen a few times. The chain joins TRBV5-1 to TRBJ1-4; perhaps TRBD1 as D (6 bases). The CDR3 sequence is 15 residues long. Trimming removed 6 bases from V and 1 base from J, with 13 bases in between. Germline V gives CDR1 SGHRS, CDR2 YFSETQ. The DNA for the CDR3 is TGCGCCAGCACGCCACAGGGAGAAACTAATGAAAAACTGTTTTTT. Amino acid sequence: CASTPQGETNEKLFF. Full variable domain (missing parts from reference TRBV5-1 and TRBJ1-4): KAGVTQTPRYLIKTRGQQVTLSCSPISGHRSVSWYQQTPGQGLQFLFEYFSETQRNKGNFPGRFSGRQFSNSRSEMNVSTLELGDSALYLCASTPQGETNEKLFFGSGTQLSVL.

The genes are TRBV24-1 and TRBJ2-7; TRBD2 matches at 8 bases. V lost 2 bases to trimming and J lost 0 bases; unmatched junction nucleotides: 2. This CDR3 region has 15 residues. Germline loops: CDR1 KGHDR, CDR2 SFDVKD. This CDR3 reads CATSDSGGVSYEQYF. The CDR3 bases are TGTGCCACCAGTGATTCCGGGGGGGTCTCCTACGAGCAGTACTTC.

The V call is TRBV6-2 or TRBV6-3, the J call TRBJ2-1; 11 bases line up with TRBD2. Germline V gene sequence: CDR1 MNHEY, CDR2 SVGEGT. CDR3 length equals 15 residues. Germline trimming cut 2 bases from V and 9 bases from J; bases unmatched to any gene: 6. In DNA form, the CDR3 reads TGTGCCAGCAGTTACGTTCTAGCGGGGGGAGGTGAGCAGTTCTTC. This translates into CASSYVLAGGGEQFF.

The rearrangement links TRBV19 to TRBJ2-7; D perhaps matches TRBD2 (6 bases). V dropped 6 bases and J dropped 4 bases, with 13 bases sitting between them. This CDR3 spans 13 amino acids. The germline V gene encodes CDR1 LNHDA and CDR2 SQIVND (reference sequence). CDR3 in DNA: TGTGCCAGTAGGGCAACGGGGGTGTACGAGCAGTACTTC. Translating gives CASRATGVYEQYF.